The clone carrying this T cell receptor (beta chain) was seen a handful of times. V was clipped by 2 bases and J by 8 bases, with 7 bases between them. Germline values: CDR1 MNHEY, CDR2 SVGAGI. This CDR3 contains 11 residues. The sample belongs to a study of cytomegalovirus exposure and HLA in healthy donors. PCR used 60 Vbeta primers and 13 Jbeta primers. Sequencing used immunoSEQ multiplex PCR; TCRdb keeps in-frame clones, though not all of them. The data hold 110,000 to 150,000 clones, with 75% to 80% observed a single time. The TCR was taken from a young woman in good health and CMV-seronegative. The chain has TRBV6-5 and TRBJ2-7; no clear D. Sequenced material: PBMCs. This chain's CDR3 is CASSYAAQQYF. The DNA for the CDR3 is TGTGCCAGCAGTTACGCGGCCCAGCAGTACTTC.